The TCR beta chain described here comes from a study of T cell changes during pregnancy in multiple sclerosis. Repertoires were generated with immunoSEQ multiplex PCR, while TCRdb's copy carries only in-frame clones and drops some. The repertoire holds more than 65,000 clones, with less than 90% as singletons. The sequence came from a female donor with multiple sclerosis, enrolled in a pregnancy study. This specimen consisted of peripheral blood, obtained before pregnancy.

The CDR3 spells CASSLVFGTEPYEQYF. The CDR3 bases are TGTGCCAGCAGCTTAGTTTTTGGTACAGAACCCTACGAGCAGTACTTC. The chain is built from TRBV11-2 and TRBJ2-7; D is undetermined. Germline assignment: CDR1 SGHAT and CDR2 FQNNGV. V dropped 1 base and J dropped 2 bases, with 15 bases sitting between them. The CDR3 runs 16 residues.